Each of the 22 T cell receptor beta chains below was sequenced from the same sample in a study of T-cell memory formation after mild COVID-19. TCRdb redid the calling of the 5' RACE reads with MiXCR, one entry per CDR3 protein. The sample shows about 210,000 distinct CDR3 sequences, under 12% of them seen only once. Sequencing input: PBMCs or a T cell subset sorted from them (not recorded which). Every receptor here comes from a man aged 18 to 29 who had mild COVID-19 (a few samples of this study predate the infection). Cell type and time point are not known.

This clonotype was seen only a few times. Here the CDR3 DNA reads TGTGCCAGCAGCCTGACAGGTAGGAGCTCCTACGAGCAGTACTTC. This codes for CASSLTGRSSYEQYF. The rearrangement joins TRBV5-6 to TRBJ2-7, with a weak D call TRBD1 (6 bases). The CDR3 runs 15 residues. V was pared by 4 bases and J by 0 bases, with 14 bases between. Germline assignment: CDR1 SGHDT and CDR2 YYEEEE.

The CDR3 coding sequence is TGTGCCACCAGTGATTTTGCCCGGCCTTTGCGGGGGGGCACCGGGGAGCTGTTTTTT. Protein product: CATSDFARPLRGGTGELFF. The genes are TRBV24-1 and TRBJ2-2, with TRBD2 matching 9 bases. The CDR3 covers 19 residues. Germline V gene data show CDR1 as KGHDR and CDR2 as SFDVKD. Trimming cost V 1 base and J 4 bases; bases outside gene matches: 12.

This clonotype was seen many times. V usage is TRBV29-1 and J usage is TRBJ2-7; maybe TRBD1 (5 bases). Germline lookup yields CDR1 SQVTM and CDR2 ANQGSEA. This CDR3 comprises 15 residues. The V gene lost 1 base and the J gene lost 4 bases, with 17 bases spanning the gap. CDR3 sequence: CSVEGQGSGSYEQYF. The CDR3, as DNA: TGCAGCGTTGAAGGTCAGGGTTCAGGAAGTTACGAGCAGTACTTC.

The chain joins TRBV24-1 to TRBJ2-2; weak D call: TRBD1 (6 bases). The V end was cut by 10 bases, the J end by 0 bases, with 14 bases between. CDR1 KGHDR and CDR2 SFDVKD come from the germline V gene. The CDR3 length is 15 residues. The CDR3 reads CATTPGAPNTGELFF. The DNA of the CDR3 is TGTGCCACGACCCCAGGGGCCCCGAACACCGGGGAGCTGTTTTTT.

V usage is TRBV7-9 and J usage is TRBJ2-2; possible D gene TRBD1, 5 bases. CDR3 length: 15 residues. Per germline, CDR1 SEHNR and CDR2 FQNEAQ (reference sequence). V was cut by 2 bases and J by 4 bases, with 11 bases left in between. This chain's CDR3 is CASSLSRAVTGELFF. The CDR3 nucleotides are TGTGCCAGCAGCTTAAGCAGGGCGGTCACCGGGGAGCTGTTTTTT.

J is TRBJ1-5 and V is TRBV20-1, with a tentative D call TRBD1 (6 bases). Germline lookup yields CDR1 DFQATT and CDR2 SNEGSKA (reference sequence). The CDR3 runs 16 residues. V was trimmed by 3 bases and J by 3 bases, leaving 18 bases between them. CDR3 in DNA: TGCAGTGCTAGGCGGCAGGGGCTATCCACCAATCAGCCCCAGCATTTT. Amino acid sequence: CSARRQGLSTNQPQHF.

CDR3 coding DNA: TGTGCCAGCAGTTTAGGGCAGATGTCGGGTGAGCAGTACGTC. It codes for CASSLGQMSGEQYV. The chain couples TRBV28 to TRBJ2-7; D remains ambiguous. V dropped 2 bases and J dropped 7 bases, with 15 bases sitting between them. The CDR3 contains 14 residues. CDR1 and CDR2 (germline): MDHEN, SYDVKM.

This clonotype has at least ten counts. This chain joins TRBV5-1 and TRBJ2-7; 7 positions agree with TRBD1. J gave up 2 bases and V 3 bases, and 5 bases lay outside the gene matches. CDR1 is SGHRS and CDR2 is YFSETQ in the germline V gene. The CDR3 sequence is 14 residues long. This chain's CDR3 is CASSSGTETYEQYF. CDR3 sequence (DNA): TGCGCCAGCAGCTCCGGGACAGAGACCTACGAGCAGTACTTC.

This chain uses TRBV7-2 with TRBJ2-3, with 9 bases fitting TRBD2. There are 16 residues in the CDR3. J gave up 7 bases and V 3 bases, and 11 bases lay outside the gene matches. Germline assignment: CDR1 SGHTA and CDR2 FQGNSA. The CDR3: CASSFVSGGAGNTQYF. CDR3 nucleotides: TGTGCCAGCAGCTTCGTTAGCGGGGGAGCGGGAAATACGCAGTATTTT.

The rearrangement joins TRBV7-8 to TRBJ1-3; D call uncertain. The CDR3 totals 14 residues. Trimming took 2 bases from V and 3 from J, leaving 8 bases between them. Per the germline V gene, CDR1 is SGHVS and CDR2 is FQNEAQ. The CDR3: CASSLPSRGNTIYF. CDR3 bases: TGTGCCAGCAGCTTACCGTCCCGTGGAAACACCATATATTTT. Combining the CDR3 with reference TRBV7-8 and TRBJ1-3 gives the whole variable domain GAGVSQSPRYKVAKRGQDVALRCDPISGHVSLFWYQQALGQGPEFLTYFQNEAQLDKSGLPSDRFFAERPEGSVSTLKIQRTQQEDSAVYLCASSLPSRGNTIYFGEGSWLTVV.

This clonotype was counted only a few times. V is TRBV2 and J is TRBJ1-5; D is unresolved. Germline CDR1 is SNHLY and CDR2 is FYNNEI. V was clipped by 7 bases and J by 1 base, with 11 bases between them. The CDR3 is 14 amino acids. The CDR3 loop reads CASTPTNSNQPQHF. CDR3 DNA sequence: TGTGCCAGCACCCCGACGAACAGCAATCAGCCCCAGCATTTT.

V is TRBV19 and J is TRBJ1-5; a possible D gene is TRBD1 (6 bases). The V and J ends lost 5 bases and 5 bases respectively, with 19 bases between them. Germline V gene data show CDR1 as LNHDA and CDR2 as SQIVND (reference sequence). The CDR3 covers 16 residues. CDR3 protein: CASSAGGRQPYQPQHF. CDR3 nucleotides: TGTGCCAGTAGTGCGGGGGGGCGGCAGCCCTATCAGCCCCAGCATTTT.

The chain uses TRBV15 and TRBJ2-7; perhaps D is TRBD1 or TRBD2 (5 bases each). Trimming took off 1 base at V and 2 bases at J, with 12 bases between the two ends. CDR1 and CDR2 from the germline V gene are LNHNV and YYDKDF (reference sequence). The CDR3 length is 15 residues. CDR3 sequence: CATSRVKGTAYEQYF. As DNA, the CDR3 is TGTGCCACCAGCAGAGTGAAAGGGACGGCCTACGAGCAGTACTTC.

This clonotype was detected a few times. The V gene is TRBV2, the J gene TRBJ2-5; 9 bases fit TRBD1. The V and J ends lost 3 bases and 1 base, in that order; junction bases with no gene match: 6. The length of the CDR3 is 16 residues. Germline-derived CDR1 and CDR2 are SNHLY and FYNNEI. The CDR3 DNA follows: TGTGCCAGCAGTGAGGGGGACAGGGTGGGCCAAGAGACCCAGTACTTC. Residues: CASSEGDRVGQETQYF.

Worth noting for this clonotype: A much bigger clone sits one base away, suggesting this may be a read error. V usage is TRBV7-6 and J usage is TRBJ2-5; D gene unclear. CDR1 is SGHVS and CDR2 is FNYEAQ in the germline V gene. The CDR3 totals 11 residues. CDR3 nucleotides: TGTGCCAGCAGCGAACATGTCACCCGGTACTTC. Protein sequence: CASSEHVTRYF.

The chain carries TRBV12-3 or TRBV12-4 and TRBJ2-3; 9 bases are a match to TRBD2. The CDR3 runs 17 residues. V gave up 1 base and J gave up 2 bases; unmatched junction bases: 7. CDR3 DNA: TGTGCCAGCAGTTTAGAGGCCCTAGCGGGGCACACAGATACGCAGTATTTT. It codes for CASSLEALAGHTDTQYF.

The table lists this clonotype with a few counts. This chain links TRBV10-3 with TRBJ2-1; 10 bases map to TRBD2. With V trimmed by 4 bases and J by 7 bases, 10 bases remained unmatched. Per the germline V gene, CDR1 is ENHRY and CDR2 is SYGVKD. The CDR3 consists of 16 residues. CDR3 in amino acids: CAISGQSGGALNEQFF. The CDR3 coding sequence is TGTGCCATCAGTGGCCAAAGCGGGGGGGCCCTGAATGAGCAGTTCTTC.

This clonotype was counted ten times or more. This chain links TRBV7-2 with TRBJ2-1, with D hard to call. Germline CDR1 is SGHTA and CDR2 is FQGNSA. With 8 bases removed from V and 6 bases from J, the gap between germline ends came to 11 bases. The CDR3 length is 12 residues. This chain's CDR3 is CASETTRNEQFF. CDR3 DNA sequence: TGTGCCAGCGAGACGACCCGCAATGAGCAGTTCTTC.

This clonotype was detected a few times. The CDR3 spells CASSLNQGTEAFF. In nucleotides, the CDR3 is TGCGCCAGCAGCCTAAACCAGGGAACTGAAGCTTTCTTT. J is TRBJ1-1 and V is TRBV5-1; TRBD1 is a possible D gene (5 bases). The V gene lost 4 bases and the J gene lost 5 bases, with 12 bases spanning the gap. This CDR3 has 13 amino acids. Germline V CDR1 and CDR2: SGHRS, YFSETQ.

This clonotype appeared a few times. This chain joins TRBV9 and TRBJ2-2, with unresolved D. V shed 6 bases and J shed 0 bases, with 9 bases lying between them. Germline CDR1 reads SGDLS; CDR2 reads YYNGEE. The CDR3 covers 14 residues. CDR3 in DNA: TGTGCCAGCAATCAACACCCGAACACCGGGGAGCTGTTTTTT. Its translation: CASNQHPNTGELFF.

The chain is built from TRBV6-5 and TRBJ2-7; D ambiguous. The germline V gene has CDR1 MNHEY and CDR2 SVGAGI. The CDR3 loop spans 16 amino acids. The V and J ends lost 0 bases and 1 base respectively, with 13 bases between them. This CDR3 reads CASSYSQITISYEQYF. The CDR3 coding sequence is TGTGCCAGCAGTTACTCCCAGATCACGATATCCTACGAGCAGTACTTC.

A few counts support this clonotype. V and J are TRBV7-2 and TRBJ1-3; D gene uncertain. Trimming removed 5 bases from V and 2 bases from J, with 10 bases in between. Germline V gene data show CDR1 as SGHTA and CDR2 as FQGNSA. The CDR3 is made up of 14 amino acids. CDR3 DNA: TGTGCCAGCAGCCAAGAGTCAGCTGGAAACACCATATATTTT. As protein: CASSQESAGNTIYF. The full variable domain, its missing parts supplied by reference TRBV7-2 and TRBJ1-3, is GAGVSQSPSNKVTEKGKDVELRCDPISGHTALYWYRQSLGQGLEFLIYFQGNSAPDKSGLPSDRFSAERTGGSVSTLTIQRTQQEDSAVYLCASSQESAGNTIYFGEGSWLTVV.